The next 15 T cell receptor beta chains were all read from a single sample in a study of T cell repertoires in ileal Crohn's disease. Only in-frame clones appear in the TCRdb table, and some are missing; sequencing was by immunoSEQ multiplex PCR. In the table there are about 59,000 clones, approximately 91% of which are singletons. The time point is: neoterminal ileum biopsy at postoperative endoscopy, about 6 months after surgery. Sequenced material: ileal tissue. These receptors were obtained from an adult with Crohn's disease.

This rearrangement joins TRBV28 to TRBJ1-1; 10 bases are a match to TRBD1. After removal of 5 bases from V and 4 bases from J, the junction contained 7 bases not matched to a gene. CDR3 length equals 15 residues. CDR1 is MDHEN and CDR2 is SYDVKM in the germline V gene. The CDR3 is CASSPGDRGGTEAFF. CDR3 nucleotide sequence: TGTGCCAGCAGTCCAGGGGACAGGGGAGGCACTGAAGCTTTCTTT.

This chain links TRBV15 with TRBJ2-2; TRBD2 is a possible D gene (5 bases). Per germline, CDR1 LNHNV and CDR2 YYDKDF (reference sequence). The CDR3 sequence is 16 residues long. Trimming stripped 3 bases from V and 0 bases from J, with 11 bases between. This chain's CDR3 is CATSRVGEANTGELFF. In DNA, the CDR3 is TGTGCCACCAGCAGGGTCGGGGAAGCGAACACCGGGGAGCTGTTTTTT.

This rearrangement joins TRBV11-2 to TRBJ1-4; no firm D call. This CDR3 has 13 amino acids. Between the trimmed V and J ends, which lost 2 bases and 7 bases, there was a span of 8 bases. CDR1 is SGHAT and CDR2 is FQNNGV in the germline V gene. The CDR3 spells CASSLNRGEKLFF. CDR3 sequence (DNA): TGTGCCAGCAGCTTAAACCGAGGTGAAAAACTGTTTTTT.

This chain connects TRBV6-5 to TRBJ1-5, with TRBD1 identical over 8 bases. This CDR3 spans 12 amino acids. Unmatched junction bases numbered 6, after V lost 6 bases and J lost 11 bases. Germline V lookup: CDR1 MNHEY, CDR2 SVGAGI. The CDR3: CASRQGAGAQHF. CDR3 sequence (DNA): TGTGCCAGCAGGCAGGGGGCAGGGGCCCAGCATTTT.

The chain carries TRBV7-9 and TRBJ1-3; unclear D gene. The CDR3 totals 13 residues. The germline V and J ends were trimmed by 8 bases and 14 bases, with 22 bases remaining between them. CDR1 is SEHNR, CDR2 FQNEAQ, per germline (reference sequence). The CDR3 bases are TGTGCCAGCGGAACTACCTCAGCCCCAGCCGTATATTTT. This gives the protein CASGTTSAPAVYF.

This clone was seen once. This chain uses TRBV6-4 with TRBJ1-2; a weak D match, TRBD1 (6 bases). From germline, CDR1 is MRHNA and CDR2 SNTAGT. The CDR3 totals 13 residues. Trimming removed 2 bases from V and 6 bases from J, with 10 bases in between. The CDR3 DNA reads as TGTGCCAGCAGTGACGGGGGGGCAGATGGCTACACCTTC. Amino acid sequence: CASSDGGADGYTF.

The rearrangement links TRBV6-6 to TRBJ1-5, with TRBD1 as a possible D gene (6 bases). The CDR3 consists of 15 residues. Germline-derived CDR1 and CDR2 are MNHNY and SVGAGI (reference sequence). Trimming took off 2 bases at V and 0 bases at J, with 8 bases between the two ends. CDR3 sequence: CASSYRGNSNQPQHF. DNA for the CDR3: TGTGCCAGCAGTTACAGGGGGAATAGCAATCAGCCCCAGCATTTT.

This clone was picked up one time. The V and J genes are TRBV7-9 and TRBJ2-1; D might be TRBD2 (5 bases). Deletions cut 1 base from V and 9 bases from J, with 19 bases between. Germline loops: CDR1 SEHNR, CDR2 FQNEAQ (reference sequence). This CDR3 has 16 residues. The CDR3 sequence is CASSLEPRGGWLEQFF. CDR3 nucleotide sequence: TGTGCCAGCAGCTTAGAGCCCCGGGGTGGATGGCTTGAGCAGTTCTTC.

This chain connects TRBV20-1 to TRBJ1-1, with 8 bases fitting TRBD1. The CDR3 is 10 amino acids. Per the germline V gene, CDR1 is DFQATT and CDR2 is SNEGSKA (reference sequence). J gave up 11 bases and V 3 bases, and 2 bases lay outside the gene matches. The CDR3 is CSARSGGAFF. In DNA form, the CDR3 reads TGCAGTGCTAGGTCAGGGGGCGCTTTCTTT.

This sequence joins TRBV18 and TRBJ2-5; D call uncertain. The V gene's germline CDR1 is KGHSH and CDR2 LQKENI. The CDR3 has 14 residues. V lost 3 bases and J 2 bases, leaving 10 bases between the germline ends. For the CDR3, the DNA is TGTGCCAGCTCACCTCCGACTGTACAAGAGACCCAGTACTTC. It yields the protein CASSPPTVQETQYF.

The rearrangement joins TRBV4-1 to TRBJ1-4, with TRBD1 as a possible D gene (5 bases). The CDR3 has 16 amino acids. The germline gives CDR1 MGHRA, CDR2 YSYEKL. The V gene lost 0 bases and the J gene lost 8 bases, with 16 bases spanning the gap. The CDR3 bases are TGCGCCAGCAGCCAAGAATTCAGGGCGACGTGGGAAAAACTGTTTTTT. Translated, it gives CASSQEFRATWEKLFF.

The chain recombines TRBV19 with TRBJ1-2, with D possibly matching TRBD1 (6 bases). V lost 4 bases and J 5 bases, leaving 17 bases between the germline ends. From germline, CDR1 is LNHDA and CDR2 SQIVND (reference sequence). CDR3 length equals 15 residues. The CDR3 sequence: CASSTPGHLFYGYTF. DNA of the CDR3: TGTGCCAGTAGTACCCCGGGACATCTTTTTTATGGCTACACCTTC.

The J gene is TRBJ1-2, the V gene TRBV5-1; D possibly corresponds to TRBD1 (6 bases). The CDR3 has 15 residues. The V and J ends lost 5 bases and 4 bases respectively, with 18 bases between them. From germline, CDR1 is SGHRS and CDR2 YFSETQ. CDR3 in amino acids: CASRPQGLNTYGYTF. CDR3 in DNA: TGCGCCAGCAGGCCACAGGGCCTAAACACCTATGGCTACACCTTC.

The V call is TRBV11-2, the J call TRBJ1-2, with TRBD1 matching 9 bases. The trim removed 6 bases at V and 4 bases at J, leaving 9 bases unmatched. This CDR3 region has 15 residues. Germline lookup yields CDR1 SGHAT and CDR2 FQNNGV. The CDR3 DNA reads TGTGCCAGCAGTCCGGGGACAGGGCGCTTCTATGGCTACACCTTC. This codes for CASSPGTGRFYGYTF.

CDR3 sequence: CASSRDPGRGNEQFF. For the CDR3, the DNA is TGTGCCAGCAGCCGCGACCCAGGGAGGGGAAATGAGCAGTTCTTC. J is TRBJ2-1 and V is TRBV6-5, with 7 bases aligning to TRBD2. The CDR3 spans 15 residues. The V gene's germline CDR1 is MNHEY and CDR2 SVGAGI. Trimming at V came to 6 bases and at J to 7 bases, leaving 12 bases not matched to a gene.